The present T cell receptor (beta chain) was sequenced within a study of blood T cell repertoires in COVID-19. Study-level information: Sources were T cells, B-cell-depleted T cells, or PBMCs; the material itself was cDNA or gDNA.

Germline lookup yields CDR1 KGHSH and CDR2 LQKENI. Trimming cost V 2 bases and J 1 base, with 15 bases left between them. The CDR3 contains 17 residues. Original data processing: Nucleated cell counts were estimated from reference gene primer amplification. TCRdb's copy holds only in-frame clones and misses some; the assay was immunoSEQ multiplex PCR. D and trimming come from the DNA, and the V and J calls and clone size come from that table. This sample has 270,000 or so clones, with more than 75% found just once. Input material: PBMCs or T cells enriched from blood (not recorded which). This clonotype originated in a woman aged 40-49 years with acute COVID-19. The V gene is TRBV18, the J gene TRBJ2-1; D is perhaps TRBD2 (5 bases). CDR3 nucleotide sequence: TGTGCCAGCTCACCAACGCTAGCTGGCTCATCCTACAATGAGCAGTTCTTC. Translating it yields CASSPTLAGSSYNEQFF.